A single TCR beta chain is shown here with its context. Its specificity is not known. One end of the junction is discordant with germline, which a read error may explain. The V gene's germline CDR1 is SEHNR and CDR2 FQNEAQ (reference sequence). CDR3 length equals 12 residues. From the 5' RACE reads, TCRdb called clonotypes with MiXCR, one entry per CDR3 protein. The data contain hundreds of thousands of distinct CDR3 sequences, more than 25% of them singletons. This entry comes from a study of identical twins' blood T cells. Study in general: About 50 million reads came from about 12 libraries, six alpha, six beta. Study-wide findings and caveats: Environmental influences on twin similarity could not be excluded. Top TCRbeta clonotypes were shared more with twin than unrelated donors.

The V call is TRBV7-9, the J call TRBJ2-1; D tentatively reads TRBD1 or TRBD2 (5 bases each). The sequenced sample was PBMCs. This clonotype was obtained from a woman between 18 and 55 years old in good health. The CDR3 coding sequence is TGTGCCGGCAGCTTATGGGGGAATGAGCAGTTCTTC. It yields the protein CAGSLWGNEQFF. The whole variable domain, filled in from reference TRBV7-9 and TRBJ2-1, reads DTGVSQNPRHKITKRGQNVTFRCDPISEHNRLYWYRQTLGQGPEFLTYFQNEAQLEKSRLLSDRFSAERPKGSFSTLEIQRTEQGDSAMYLCAGSLWGNEQFFGPGTRLTVL.